This TCR beta chain was obtained from a study of OX40 agonist ivuxolimab in advanced cancers. For the study at large: Participants, 82.7% male, averaged roughly 55 years of age, ranging from roughly 23 to 80. Three patients got partial responses; one had hepatocellular carcinoma and two had cutaneous melanoma.

A history of autoimmune disease or systemic immunosuppression excluded patients. Generated by immunoSEQ multiplex PCR, the TCRdb table keeps only in-frame clones and is missing some. This table holds roughly 30,000 clones, under 85% found once. CDR3 size: 16 residues. Germline lookup yields CDR1 SGHTA and CDR2 FQGNSA. With V trimmed by 5 bases and J by 4 bases, 11 bases remained unmatched. Here the sequenced sample was CD4+ or CD8+ T cells sorted from blood, taken in a trial of the OX40 agonist ivuxolimab. V gene TRBV7-2 combines with J gene TRBJ2-3; 8 bases agree with TRBD2. This clonotype was obtained from an adult with an advanced solid tumor such as melanoma, head and neck, liver or kidney cancer. DNA of the CDR3: TGTGCCAGCAGCCGCCCCGCCGGGGGGGAGGCAGATACGCAGTATTTT. Translated: CASSRPAGGEADTQYF.